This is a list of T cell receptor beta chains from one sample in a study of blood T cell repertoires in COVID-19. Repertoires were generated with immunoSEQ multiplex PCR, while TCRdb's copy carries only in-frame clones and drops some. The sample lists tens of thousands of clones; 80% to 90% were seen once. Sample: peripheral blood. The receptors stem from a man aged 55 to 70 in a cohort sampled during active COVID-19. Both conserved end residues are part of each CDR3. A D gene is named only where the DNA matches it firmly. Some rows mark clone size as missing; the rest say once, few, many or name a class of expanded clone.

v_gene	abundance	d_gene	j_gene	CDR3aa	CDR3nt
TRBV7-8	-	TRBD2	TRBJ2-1	CASRSTSGGNNEQFF	TGTGCCAGCAGGAGCACTAGCGGGGGAAACAATGAGCAGTTCTTC
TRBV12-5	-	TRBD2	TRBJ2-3	CASGLRGGKTDTQYF	TGTGCTAGTGGTTTACGCGGGGGGAAGACAGATACGCAGTATTTT
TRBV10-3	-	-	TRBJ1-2	CAISEPNFYGYTF	TGTGCCATCAGTGAGCCTAATTTCTATGGCTACACCTTC
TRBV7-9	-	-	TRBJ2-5	CASSLVAGGQETQYF	TGTGCCAGCAGCTTAGTTGCGGGCGGCCAAGAGACCCAGTACTTC
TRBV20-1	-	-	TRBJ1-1	CSASPRAEEAFF	TGCAGTGCTAGTCCGCGGGCGGAGGAAGCTTTCTTT
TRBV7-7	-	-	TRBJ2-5	CASSLRMGTKETQYF	TGTGCCAGCAGCTTACGGATGGGGACAAAAGAGACCCAGTACTTC
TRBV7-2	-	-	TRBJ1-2	CASSQYVGGIYTF	TGTGCCAGCAGCCAGTACGTGGGGGGAATCTACACCTTC
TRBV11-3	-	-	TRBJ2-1	CASSPRRQLSYNEQFF	TGTGCCAGCAGCCCCCGCCGACAGTTGTCCTACAATGAGCAGTTCTTC
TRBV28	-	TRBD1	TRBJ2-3	CASSRADRVVTDTQYF	TGTGCCAGCAGCCGCGCCGACAGGGTGGTAACAGATACGCAGTATTTT
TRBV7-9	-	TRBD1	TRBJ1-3	CASSFGTGNYGNTIYF	TGTGCCAGCAGCTTTGGGACAGGGAATTATGGAAACACCATATATTTT
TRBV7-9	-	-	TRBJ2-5	CASVPSPGRGEETQYF	TGTGCCAGCGTCCCCTCGCCCGGACGGGGTGAAGAGACCCAGTACTTC
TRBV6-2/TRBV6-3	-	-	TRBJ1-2	CASSYSKSEGVNGYTF	TGTGCCAGCAGTTACTCGAAGTCCGAGGGGGTTAATGGCTACACCTTC
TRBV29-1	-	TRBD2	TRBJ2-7	CSVDTSGYEQYF	TGCAGCGTTGATACTAGCGGTTACGAGCAGTACTTC
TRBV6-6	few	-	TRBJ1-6	CASSYYRENSPLHF	TGTGCCAGCAGTTACTACAGGGAGAATTCACCCCTCCACTTT
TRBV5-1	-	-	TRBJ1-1	CASSTGLTANTEAFF	TGCGCCAGCAGCACAGGTCTGACAGCGAACACTGAAGCTTTCTTT
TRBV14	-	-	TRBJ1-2	CASSRRQPDYGYTF	TGTGCCAGCAGCCGTCGACAGCCCGACTATGGCTACACCTTC
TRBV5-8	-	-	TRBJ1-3	CASSFGGSGNTIYF	TGTGCCAGCAGCTTCGGGGGTTCTGGAAACACCATATATTTT
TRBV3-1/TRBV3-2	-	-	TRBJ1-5	CASSQGLPPINQPQHF	TGTGCCAGCAGCCAAGGCCTACCCCCAATCAATCAGCCCCAGCATTTT
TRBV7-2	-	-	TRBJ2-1	CASSLDRGTYNEQFF	TGTGCCAGCAGCCTAGATCGTGGCACCTACAATGAGCAGTTCTTC
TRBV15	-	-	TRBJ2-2	CATSRDHTGGNTGELFF	TGTGCCACCAGCAGAGATCATACCGGGGGGAACACCGGGGAGCTGTTTTTT
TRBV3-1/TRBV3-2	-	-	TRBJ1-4	CASSQSQGRELFF	TGTGCCAGCAGCCAATCACAGGGAAGGGAACTGTTTTTT
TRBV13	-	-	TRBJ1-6	CASRSNFNSPLHF	TGTGCCAGCAGGTCCAACTTTAATTCACCCCTCCACTTT
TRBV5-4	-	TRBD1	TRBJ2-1	CASSLGDRDEQFF	TGTGCCAGCAGCTTGGGGGACAGGGATGAGCAGTTCTTC
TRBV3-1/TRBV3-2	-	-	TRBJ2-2	CASSQDISTGELFF	TGTGCCAGCAGCCAAGACATTAGCACCGGGGAGCTGTTTTTT
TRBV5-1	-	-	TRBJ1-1	CASSLRGAEAFF	TGCGCCAGCAGCTTAAGGGGTGCTGAAGCTTTCTTT
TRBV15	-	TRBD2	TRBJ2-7	CATSWEGGGEQYF	TGTGCCACCAGCTGGGAGGGCGGGGGCGAGCAGTACTTC
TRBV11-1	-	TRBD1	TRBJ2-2	CASSLTGGWTGELFF	TGTGCCAGCAGCCTAACAGGGGGCTGGACCGGGGAGCTGTTTTTT
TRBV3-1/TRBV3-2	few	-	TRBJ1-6	CASSQDVVANSPLHF	TGTGCCAGCAGCCAAGACGTTGTAGCAAATTCACCCCTCCACTTT
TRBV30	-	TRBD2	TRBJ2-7	CARSARGGPGEQYF	TGTGCCCGATCCGCCCGGGGGGGGCCCGGCGAGCAGTACTTC
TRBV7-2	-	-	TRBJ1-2	CASSLVPVPGYGYTF	TGTGCCAGCAGCTTAGTCCCCGTGCCCGGCTATGGCTACACCTTC
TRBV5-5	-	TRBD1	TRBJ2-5	CASSRGDSDRGNQETQYF	TGTGCCAGCAGTCGGGGGGACAGCGACAGGGGGAACCAAGAGACCCAGTACTTC
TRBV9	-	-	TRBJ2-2	CASTTGHSTGELFF	TGTGCCAGCACCACGGGACACTCCACCGGGGAGCTGTTTTTT
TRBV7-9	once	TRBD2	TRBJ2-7	CASSDSGSRNEQYF	TGTGCCAGCAGCGATAGCGGGAGCCGGAACGAGCAGTACTTC
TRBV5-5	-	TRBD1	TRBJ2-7	CASSSRPRDRGYEQYF	TGTGCCAGCAGCTCCAGACCTCGGGACAGGGGCTACGAGCAGTACTTC
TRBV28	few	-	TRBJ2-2	CASSRRSGELFF	TGTGCCAGCAGCAGGAGGAGCGGGGAGCTGTTTTTT